A selection of T cell receptor beta chains follows, all from one sample in a study of response to subunit inactivated influenza vaccine. TCRdb recomputed calls from the RT-PCR reads with MiXCR, one row per CDR3 protein. Of over 800,000 distinct CDR3 sequences listed, approximately 22% are singletons. Sequencing was performed on PBMCs from blood, taken more than 4 days after vaccination. These receptors were obtained from a man aged 50 or older who received an inactivated influenza vaccine. Both conserved end residues are part of each CDR3. Fields, in order: D gene, V gene, J gene, clone size, CDR3 protein, CDR3 DNA. D genes are given only for firm matches. Clone sizes are given selectively: once, few, many, or a class where the clone is expanded.

d_gene: .; v_gene: TRBV10-3; j_gene: TRBJ1-5; abundance: .; CDR3aa: CAIAREFSNQPQHF; CDR3nt: TGTGCCATCGCCCGGGAATTTAGCAATCAGCCCCAGCATTTT
d_gene: TRBD1; v_gene: TRBV20-1; j_gene: TRBJ1-2; abundance: medium-sized; CDR3aa: CSANGQGLPNYGYTF; CDR3nt: TGCAGTGCCAATGGACAGGGCTTGCCTAACTATGGCTACACCTTC
d_gene: TRBD1; v_gene: TRBV7-2; j_gene: TRBJ2-6; abundance: .; CDR3aa: CASSGSTGVGANVLTF; CDR3nt: TGTGCCAGCAGCGGGAGCACAGGGGTAGGGGCCAACGTCCTGACTTTC
d_gene: .; v_gene: TRBV6-1; j_gene: TRBJ2-6; abundance: .; CDR3aa: CASSARARSGANVLTF; CDR3nt: TGTGCCAGCAGTGCCCGAGCAAGATCTGGGGCCAACGTCCTGACTTTC
d_gene: .; v_gene: TRBV6-5; j_gene: TRBJ2-7; abundance: few; CDR3aa: CASSYAPLKPSYEQYF; CDR3nt: TGTGCCAGCAGTTACGCGCCTTTGAAGCCCTCCTACGAGCAGTACTTC
d_gene: .; v_gene: TRBV7-6; j_gene: TRBJ2-1; abundance: .; CDR3aa: CASSSVQGYNEQFF; CDR3nt: TGTGCCAGCAGCTCAGTACAGGGTTACAATGAGCAGTTCTTC
d_gene: .; v_gene: TRBV18; j_gene: TRBJ2-2; abundance: .; CDR3aa: CASSPPEWLGELFF; CDR3nt: TGTGCCAGCTCACCACCAGAGTGGCTCGGGGAGCTGTTTTTT
d_gene: .; v_gene: TRBV12-3/TRBV12-4; j_gene: TRBJ2-3; abundance: few; CDR3aa: CASSLAGEWTDTQYF; CDR3nt: TGTGCCAGCAGTTTAGCGGGGGAATGGACAGATACGCAGTATTTT
d_gene: .; v_gene: TRBV6-2/TRBV6-3; j_gene: TRBJ1-3; abundance: .; CDR3aa: CASSNRDTGSGNTIYF; CDR3nt: TGTGCCAGCAGCAATCGGGACACGGGCTCTGGAAACACCATATATTTT
d_gene: TRBD1; v_gene: TRBV4-2; j_gene: TRBJ2-5; abundance: .; CDR3aa: CASSQGQDRAETQYF; CDR3nt: TGTGCCAGCAGCCAAGGACAGGACAGGGCAGAGACCCAGTACTTC
d_gene: TRBD1; v_gene: TRBV27; j_gene: TRBJ1-5; abundance: few; CDR3aa: CASSLSYRGVGQPQHF; CDR3nt: TGTGCCAGCAGTTTATCTTACAGGGGGGTGGGTCAGCCCCAGCATTTT
d_gene: .; v_gene: TRBV24-1; j_gene: TRBJ1-1; abundance: few; CDR3aa: CATSDSTRFGTEAFF; CDR3nt: TGTGCCACCAGTGATTCCACCCGGTTCGGCACTGAAGCTTTCTTT
d_gene: TRBD1; v_gene: TRBV4-2; j_gene: TRBJ2-1; abundance: .; CDR3aa: CASSQPDRGRNDEQFF; CDR3nt: TGTGCCAGCAGCCAACCGGACAGGGGACGGAACGATGAGCAGTTCTTC
d_gene: .; v_gene: TRBV28; j_gene: TRBJ1-1; abundance: .; CDR3aa: CASSPPFGMNTEAFF; CDR3nt: TGTGCCAGCAGTCCCCCTTTCGGAATGAACACTGAAGCTTTCTTT
d_gene: .; v_gene: TRBV12-3/TRBV12-4; j_gene: TRBJ1-2; abundance: few; CDR3aa: CASSPRSGYGYTF; CDR3nt: TGTGCCAGCAGCCCCCGGTCGGGCTATGGCTACACCTTC
d_gene: TRBD2; v_gene: TRBV20-1; j_gene: TRBJ2-3; abundance: .; CDR3aa: CSAILLAGTTDTQYF; CDR3nt: TGCAGTGCTATCTTACTAGCGGGGACTACAGATACGCAGTATTTT
d_gene: .; v_gene: TRBV20-1; j_gene: TRBJ2-5; abundance: few; CDR3aa: CSASGGTQETQYF; CDR3nt: TGCAGTGCTAGCGGGGGAACTCAAGAGACCCAGTACTTC
d_gene: .; v_gene: TRBV5-1; j_gene: TRBJ1-6; abundance: few; CDR3aa: CASSHGDGGPSNSPLHF; CDR3nt: TGCGCCAGCAGCCACGGGGACGGCGGCCCTTCTAATTCACCCCTCCACTTT
d_gene: TRBD1; v_gene: TRBV7-8; j_gene: TRBJ2-4; abundance: .; CDR3aa: CASSLQDRGAKNIQYF; CDR3nt: TGTGCCAGCAGCTTACAAGACAGGGGAGCCAAAAACATTCAGTACTTC
d_gene: .; v_gene: TRBV4-3; j_gene: TRBJ2-1; abundance: .; CDR3aa: CASSQDVLVGGEQFF; CDR3nt: TGCGCCAGCAGCCAAGATGTCCTTGTGGGTGGTGAGCAGTTCTTC
d_gene: .; v_gene: TRBV7-8; j_gene: TRBJ2-2; abundance: few; CDR3aa: CASTITSTGELFF; CDR3nt: TGTGCCAGCACTATAACTTCCACCGGGGAGCTGTTTTTT
d_gene: .; v_gene: TRBV12-3/TRBV12-4; j_gene: TRBJ1-1; abundance: .; CDR3aa: CASSTRGMNTEAFF; CDR3nt: TGTGCCAGCAGTACGAGGGGGATGAACACTGAAGCTTTCTTT
d_gene: .; v_gene: TRBV12-5; j_gene: TRBJ2-3; abundance: many; CDR3aa: CASGWGRTTSTDTQYF; CDR3nt: TGTGCTAGTGGTTGGGGACGGACCACTAGCACAGATACGCAGTATTTT
d_gene: .; v_gene: TRBV5-1; j_gene: TRBJ2-5; abundance: .; CDR3aa: CASSVGAGQQETQYF; CDR3nt: TGCGCCAGCAGCGTGGGGGCGGGACAACAAGAGACCCAGTACTTC
d_gene: .; v_gene: TRBV20-1; j_gene: TRBJ2-5; abundance: .; CDR3aa: CSGGEREKDLETQYF; CDR3nt: TGCAGTGGGGGGGAACGGGAAAAGGACCTTGAGACCCAGTACTTC
d_gene: .; v_gene: TRBV5-1; j_gene: TRBJ2-7; abundance: .; CDR3aa: CASSLAGVGGYEQYF; CDR3nt: TGCGCCAGCAGCTTGGCCGGCGTCGGGGGCTACGAGCAGTACTTC
d_gene: TRBD1; v_gene: TRBV6-2/TRBV6-3; j_gene: TRBJ2-3; abundance: .; CDR3aa: CASSLRTGRTDTQYF; CDR3nt: TGTGCCAGCAGCCTCCGGACAGGGCGCACAGATACGCAGTATTTT
d_gene: TRBD2; v_gene: TRBV4-1; j_gene: TRBJ2-2; abundance: few; CDR3aa: CASSQDLLRRGLAGANTGELFF; CDR3nt: TGCGCCAGCAGCCAAGATTTACTTCGTCGAGGACTAGCGGGAGCGAACACCGGGGAGCTGTTTTTT
d_gene: TRBD1; v_gene: TRBV7-8; j_gene: TRBJ1-1; abundance: .; CDR3aa: CASSLGQGQTEAFF; CDR3nt: TGTGCCAGCAGCTTGGGACAGGGGCAGACTGAAGCTTTCTTT
d_gene: .; v_gene: TRBV18; j_gene: TRBJ1-2; abundance: .; CDR3aa: CASSPDLNYGYTF; CDR3nt: TGTGCCAGCTCACCGGACCTTAACTATGGCTACACCTTC
d_gene: .; v_gene: TRBV3-1; j_gene: TRBJ1-1; abundance: .; CDR3aa: CASSQSGLDTEAFF; CDR3nt: TGTGCCAGCAGCCAATCGGGGTTGGACACTGAAGCTTTCTTT
d_gene: .; v_gene: TRBV6-2/TRBV6-3; j_gene: TRBJ2-7; abundance: .; CDR3aa: CASSYSIVEGNPWKQYF; CDR3nt: TGTGCCAGCAGTTACTCGATAGTGGAGGGAAATCCCTGGAAGCAGTACTTC
d_gene: TRBD1; v_gene: TRBV27; j_gene: TRBJ2-6; abundance: .; CDR3aa: CASSSATGVGGANVLTF; CDR3nt: TGTGCCAGCAGTTCCGCTACAGGGGTAGGTGGGGCCAACGTCCTGACTTTC
d_gene: .; v_gene: TRBV3-1; j_gene: TRBJ2-3; abundance: .; CDR3aa: CASSQGNNPTDTQYF; CDR3nt: TGTGCCAGCAGCCAAGGGAATAACCCCACAGATACGCAGTATTTT
d_gene: .; v_gene: TRBV28; j_gene: TRBJ2-1; abundance: many; CDR3aa: CASSQGRIIDEQFF; CDR3nt: TGTGCCAGCAGCCAGGGGCGTATAATCGATGAGCAGTTCTTC